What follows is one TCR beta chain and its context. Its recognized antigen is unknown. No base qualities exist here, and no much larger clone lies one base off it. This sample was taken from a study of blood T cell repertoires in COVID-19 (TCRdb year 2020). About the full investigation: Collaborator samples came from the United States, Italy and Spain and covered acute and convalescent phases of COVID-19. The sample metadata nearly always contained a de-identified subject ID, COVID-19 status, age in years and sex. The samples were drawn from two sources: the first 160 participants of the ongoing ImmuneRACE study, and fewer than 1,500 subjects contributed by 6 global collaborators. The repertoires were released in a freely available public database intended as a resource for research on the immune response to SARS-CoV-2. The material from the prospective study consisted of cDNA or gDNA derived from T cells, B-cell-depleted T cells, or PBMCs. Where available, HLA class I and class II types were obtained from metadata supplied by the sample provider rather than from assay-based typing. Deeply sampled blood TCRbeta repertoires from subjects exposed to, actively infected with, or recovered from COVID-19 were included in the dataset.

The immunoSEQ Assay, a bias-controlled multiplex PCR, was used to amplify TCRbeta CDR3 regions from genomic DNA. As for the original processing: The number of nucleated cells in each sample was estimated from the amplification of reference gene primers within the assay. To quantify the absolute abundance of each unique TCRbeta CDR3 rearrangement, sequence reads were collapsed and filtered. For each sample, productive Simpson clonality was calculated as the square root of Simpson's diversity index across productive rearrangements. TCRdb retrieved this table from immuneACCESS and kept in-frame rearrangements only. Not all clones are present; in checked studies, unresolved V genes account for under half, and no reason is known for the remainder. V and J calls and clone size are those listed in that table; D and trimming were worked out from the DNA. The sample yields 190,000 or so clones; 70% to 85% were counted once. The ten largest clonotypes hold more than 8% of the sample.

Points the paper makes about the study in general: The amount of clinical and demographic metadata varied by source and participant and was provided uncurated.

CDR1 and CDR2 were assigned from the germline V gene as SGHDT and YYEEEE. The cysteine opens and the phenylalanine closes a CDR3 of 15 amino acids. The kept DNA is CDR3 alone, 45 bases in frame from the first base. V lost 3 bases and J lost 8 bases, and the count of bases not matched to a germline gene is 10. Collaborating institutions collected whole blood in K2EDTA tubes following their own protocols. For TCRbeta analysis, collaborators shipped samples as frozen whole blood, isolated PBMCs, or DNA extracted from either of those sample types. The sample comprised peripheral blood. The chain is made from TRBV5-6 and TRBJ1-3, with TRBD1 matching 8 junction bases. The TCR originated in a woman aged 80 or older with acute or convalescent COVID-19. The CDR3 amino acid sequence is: CASSWDRSFPDTIYF. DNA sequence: TGTGCCAGCAGCTGGGACAGGTCCTTCCCTGACACCATATATTTT.